These T cell receptor beta chains were read from a single sample in a study of T-cell memory formation after mild COVID-19. TCRdb ran MiXCR on the 5' RACE reads and lists one entry per CDR3 protein. The table includes about 250,000 distinct CDR3 sequences, 15% to 17% detected once. Sequenced input: PBMCs or a T cell subset sorted from them (not recorded which). All receptors derive from an adult woman who had mild COVID-19 (a few samples of this study predate the infection). Cell type and time point are not known. Both conserved end residues are part of each CDR3. A D gene is named only where the DNA matches it firmly. Some rows have no size entry. The others give once, few or many, or a class for an expanded clone.

CASSLVGSGITGELFF	TGTGCCAGCAGCTTAGTAGGTAGCGGGATCACCGGGGAGCTGTTTTTT	TRBD2	-	TRBJ2-2	16	TRBV7-2
CASSLPRQGGTDTQYF	TGCGCCAGCAGCTTGCCCCGACAGGGTGGAACAGATACGCAGTATTTT	TRBD1	many	TRBJ2-3	16	TRBV5-1
CSVERTGQETQYF	TGCAGCGTTGAAAGAACAGGGCAAGAGACCCAGTACTTC	-	few	TRBJ2-5	13	TRBV29-1
CASSLRGAYGDEQYF	TGTGCCAGCAGCTTAAGGGGGGCCTACGGCGACGAGCAGTACTTC	-	-	TRBJ2-7	15	TRBV7-2
CATRPGSGTISYEQYF	TGCGCCACCAGGCCAGGGAGCGGGACGATATCCTACGAGCAGTACTTC	TRBD2	few	TRBJ2-7	16	TRBV5-1
CASSQDGWGTSDTDTQYF	TGTGCCAGCAGCCAAGATGGTTGGGGGACTAGCGACACAGATACGCAGTATTTT	TRBD2	-	TRBJ2-3	18	TRBV4-2
CASSLDRVNEQFF	TGTGCCAGCAGCTTGGACAGGGTAAATGAGCAGTTCTTC	TRBD1	-	TRBJ2-1	13	TRBV7-3
CASSLKLSYEQYF	TGTGCCAGCAGTTTAAAGCTGTCCTACGAGCAGTACTTC	-	many	TRBJ2-7	13	TRBV27
CASSYRGSRRGRMNTEAFF	TGTGCCAGCAGTTACCGCGGGTCCCGGAGGGGACGAATGAACACTGAAGCTTTCTTT	-	-	TRBJ1-1	19	TRBV6-5
CASSLRGRGSYEQYF	TGCGCCAGCAGCTTGCGGGGGCGCGGGTCCTACGAGCAGTACTTC	-	-	TRBJ2-7	15	TRBV5-1
CASSYSLPSNEQFF	TGTGCCAGCAGTTACTCCCTGCCTAGCAATGAGCAGTTCTTC	-	many	TRBJ2-1	14	TRBV6-2/TRBV6-3
CASSRTGLDGYTF	TGTGCCAGCAGCCGGACAGGGTTGGATGGCTACACCTTC	TRBD1	-	TRBJ1-2	13	TRBV5-8
CASSLGGGTGSPLHF	TGTGCCAGCAGTTTAGGCGGGGGTACAGGGTCACCCCTCCACTTT	-	few	TRBJ1-6	15	TRBV12-3/TRBV12-4
CASSFRLAGGNEQFF	TGCGCCAGCAGCTTTCGACTAGCGGGGGGTAATGAGCAGTTCTTC	TRBD2	-	TRBJ2-1	15	TRBV5-1
CAWSAVRVANGYTF	TGTGCCTGGAGCGCCGTACGGGTTGCAAATGGCTACACCTTC	-	-	TRBJ1-2	14	TRBV30
CASSSGPGGETQYF	TGTGCCAGCAGCTCGGGACCGGGGGGAGAGACCCAGTACTTC	TRBD2	many	TRBJ2-5	14	TRBV7-9
CSVTDGFGYTF	TGCAGCGTGACGGACGGATTTGGCTACACCTTC	-	-	TRBJ1-2	11	TRBV29-1
CASRNYEQYF	TGTGCCAGCAGAAACTACGAGCAGTACTTC	-	few	TRBJ2-7	10	TRBV2
CASSQDGRDEKLFF	TGCGCCAGCAGCCAAGACGGGAGAGATGAAAAACTGTTTTTT	-	few	TRBJ1-4	14	TRBV4-3
CAIMGLAGETYGEQYF	TGTGCCATCATGGGACTAGCGGGAGAAACATACGGCGAGCAGTACTTC	TRBD2	-	TRBJ2-7	16	TRBV10-3
CASSHLKGGRVNTEAFF	TGTGCCAGCAGCCACTTAAAAGGGGGCCGTGTGAACACTGAAGCTTTCTTT	TRBD1	-	TRBJ1-1	17	TRBV4-2
CASKVNTEAFF	TGTGCCAGCAAAGTGAACACTGAAGCTTTCTTT	-	-	TRBJ1-1	11	TRBV12-3/TRBV12-4
CSDYTPPGEQFF	TGCAGCGACTACACCCCACCGGGAGAGCAGTTCTTC	-	-	TRBJ2-1	12	TRBV29-1
CASSSQVSSYNEQFF	TGTGCCAGCAGCTCACAGGTTAGCTCCTACAATGAGCAGTTCTTC	-	few	TRBJ2-1	15	TRBV7-3
CASSLGDTGGNTIYF	TGTGCCAGCAGCTTAGGGGACACCGGTGGAAACACCATATATTTT	-	-	TRBJ1-3	15	TRBV7-8
CSADSPTGGHNTIYF	TGCAGTGCCGACTCCCCGACAGGGGGTCACAACACCATATATTTT	TRBD1	-	TRBJ1-3	15	TRBV20-1
CSAREVERLYEQYF	TGCAGTGCTAGAGAGGTGGAACGTCTCTACGAGCAGTACTTC	-	-	TRBJ2-7	14	TRBV20-1
CATKARLAKNIQYF	TGTGCCACCAAGGCTCGGCTAGCCAAAAACATTCAGTACTTC	-	-	TRBJ2-4	14	TRBV24-1
CASSSYGGEQYF	TGTGCCAGCAGTTCATACGGGGGCGAGCAGTACTTC	-	few	TRBJ2-7	12	TRBV12-3/TRBV12-4
CSASIPGNYEQYF	TGCAGTGCTAGTATCCCGGGGAACTACGAGCAGTACTTC	-	-	TRBJ2-7	13	TRBV20-1
CASSLRGRSNSPLHF	TGCGCCAGCAGCTTGAGGGGACGGTCGAATTCACCCCTCCACTTT	-	-	TRBJ1-6	15	TRBV5-1
CASSHGTSGSIDEQFF	TGTGCCAGCAGTCACGGGACTAGCGGGAGCATAGATGAGCAGTTCTTC	TRBD2	few	TRBJ2-1	16	TRBV6-5
CASRPEGTPFTDTQYF	TGTGCCAGCAGACCGGAGGGGACTCCGTTCACAGATACGCAGTATTTT	-	few	TRBJ2-3	16	TRBV7-2
CSARTGGTYGYTF	TGCAGTGCTAGAACAGGGGGTACTTATGGCTACACCTTC	TRBD1	many	TRBJ1-2	13	TRBV20-1
CASSPSVRNEQFF	TGCGCCAGCAGCCCCTCGGTTAGGAATGAGCAGTTCTTC	-	few	TRBJ2-1	13	TRBV5-1
CASSRGQGRTGNTIYF	TGTGCCAGCAGCCGAGGACAGGGAAGAACTGGAAACACCATATATTTT	TRBD1	few	TRBJ1-3	16	TRBV7-6
CSGSDSLAQNIQYF	TGCAGTGGCTCGGACTCCCTAGCCCAAAACATTCAGTACTTC	-	-	TRBJ2-4	14	TRBV20-1
CASSQQQNYGYTF	TGTGCCAGCAGCCAACAGCAAAACTATGGCTACACCTTC	-	-	TRBJ1-2	13	TRBV14
CSARDRPGGPKWETNEQFF	TGCAGTGCTAGAGATCGGCCCGGGGGCCCTAAGTGGGAGACAAATGAGCAGTTCTTC	-	many	TRBJ2-1	19	TRBV20-1
CASSPEGRRATGELFF	TGTGCCAGCAGCCCTGAGGGTCGCAGGGCCACCGGGGAGCTGTTTTTT	-	few	TRBJ2-2	16	TRBV3-1